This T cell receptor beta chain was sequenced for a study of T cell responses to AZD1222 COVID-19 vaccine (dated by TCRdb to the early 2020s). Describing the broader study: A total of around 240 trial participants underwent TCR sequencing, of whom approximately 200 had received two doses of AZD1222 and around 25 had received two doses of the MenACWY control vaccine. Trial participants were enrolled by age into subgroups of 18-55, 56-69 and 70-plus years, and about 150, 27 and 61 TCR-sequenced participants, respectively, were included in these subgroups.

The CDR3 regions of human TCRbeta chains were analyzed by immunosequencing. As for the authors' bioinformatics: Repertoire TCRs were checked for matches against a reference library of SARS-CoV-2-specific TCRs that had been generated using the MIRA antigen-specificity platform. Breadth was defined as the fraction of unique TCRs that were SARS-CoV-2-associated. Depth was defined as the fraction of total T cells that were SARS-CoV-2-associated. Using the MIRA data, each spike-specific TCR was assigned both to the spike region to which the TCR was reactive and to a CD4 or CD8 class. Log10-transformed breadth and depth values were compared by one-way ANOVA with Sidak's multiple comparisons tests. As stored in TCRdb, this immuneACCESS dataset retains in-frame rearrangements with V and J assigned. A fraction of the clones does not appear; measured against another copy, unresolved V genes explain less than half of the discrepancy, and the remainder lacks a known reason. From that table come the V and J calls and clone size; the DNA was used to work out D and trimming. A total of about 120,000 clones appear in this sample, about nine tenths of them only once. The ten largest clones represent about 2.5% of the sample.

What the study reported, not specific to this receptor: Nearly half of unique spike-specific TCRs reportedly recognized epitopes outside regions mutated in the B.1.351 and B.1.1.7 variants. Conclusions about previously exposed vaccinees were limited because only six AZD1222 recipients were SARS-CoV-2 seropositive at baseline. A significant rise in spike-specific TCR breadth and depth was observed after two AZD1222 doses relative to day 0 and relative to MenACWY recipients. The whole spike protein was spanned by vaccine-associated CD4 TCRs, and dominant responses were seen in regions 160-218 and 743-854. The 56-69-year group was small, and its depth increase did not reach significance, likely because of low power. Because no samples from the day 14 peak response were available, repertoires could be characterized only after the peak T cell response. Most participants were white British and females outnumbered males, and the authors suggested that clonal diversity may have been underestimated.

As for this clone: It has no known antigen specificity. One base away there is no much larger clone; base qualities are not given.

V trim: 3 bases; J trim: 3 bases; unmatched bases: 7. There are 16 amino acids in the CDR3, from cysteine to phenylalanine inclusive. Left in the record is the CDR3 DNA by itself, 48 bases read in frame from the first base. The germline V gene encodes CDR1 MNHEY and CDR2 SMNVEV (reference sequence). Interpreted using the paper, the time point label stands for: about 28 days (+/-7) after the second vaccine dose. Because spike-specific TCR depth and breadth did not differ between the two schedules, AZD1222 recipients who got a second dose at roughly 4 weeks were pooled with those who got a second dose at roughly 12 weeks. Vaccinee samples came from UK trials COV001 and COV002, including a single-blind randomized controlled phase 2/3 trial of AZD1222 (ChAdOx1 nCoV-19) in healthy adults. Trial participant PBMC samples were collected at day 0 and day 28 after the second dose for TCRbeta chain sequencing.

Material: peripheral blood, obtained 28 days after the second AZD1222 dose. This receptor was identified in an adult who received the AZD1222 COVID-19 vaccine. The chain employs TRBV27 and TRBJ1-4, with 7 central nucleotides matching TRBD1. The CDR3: CASSLDSGGPNEKLFF. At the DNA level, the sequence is TGTGCCAGCAGTTTGGACTCAGGGGGTCCTAATGAAAAACTGTTTTTT.